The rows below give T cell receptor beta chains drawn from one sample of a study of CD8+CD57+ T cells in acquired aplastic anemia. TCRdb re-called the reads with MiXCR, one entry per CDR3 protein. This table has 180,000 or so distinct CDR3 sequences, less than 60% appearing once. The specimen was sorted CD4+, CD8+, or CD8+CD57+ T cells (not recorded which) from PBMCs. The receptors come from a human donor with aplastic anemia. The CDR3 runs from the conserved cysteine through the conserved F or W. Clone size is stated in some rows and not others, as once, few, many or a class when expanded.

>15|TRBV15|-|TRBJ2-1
CATSSRTSGEHEQFF
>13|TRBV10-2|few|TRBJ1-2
CASSEKGDYGYTF
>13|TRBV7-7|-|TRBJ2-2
CASSSSGGGELFF
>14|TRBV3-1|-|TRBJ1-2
CASSQDAVNYGYTF
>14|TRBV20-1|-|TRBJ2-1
CSARRGGGYNEQFF
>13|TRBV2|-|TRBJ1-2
CASSEVGDYGYTF
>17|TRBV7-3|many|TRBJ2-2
CASSPITSGRNTGELFF
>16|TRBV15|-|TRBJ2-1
CATSRALAGGPDEQFF
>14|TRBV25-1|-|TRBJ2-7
CASSTTSASYEQYF
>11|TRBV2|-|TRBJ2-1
CASGAEILQFF
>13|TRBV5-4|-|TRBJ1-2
CASSARAPYGYTF
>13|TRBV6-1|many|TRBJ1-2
CASIEGTHYGYTF
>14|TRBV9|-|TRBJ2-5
CASSAGDSRETQYF
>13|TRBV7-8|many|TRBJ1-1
CATHRTRNTEAFF
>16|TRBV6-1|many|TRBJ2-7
CASSELLGGASSEQYF
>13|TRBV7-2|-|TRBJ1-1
CASSLGLVTEAFF
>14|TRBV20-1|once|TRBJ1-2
CSATEARPGGGYTF
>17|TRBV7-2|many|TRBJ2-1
CASSLAGGFSSYNEQFF
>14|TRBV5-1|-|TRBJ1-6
CASSPGRVDSPLQF
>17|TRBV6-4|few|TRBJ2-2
CASSHPGVGLLTGELFF
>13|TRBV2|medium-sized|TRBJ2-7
CASSEAASNEQYF
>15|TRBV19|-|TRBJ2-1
CASSAPGTPDNEQFF
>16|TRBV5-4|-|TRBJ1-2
CASSWTGGGWDYGYTF
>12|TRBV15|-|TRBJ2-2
CATSRLTGELFF
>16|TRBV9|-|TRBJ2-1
CASSPRVAGGPGEQFF
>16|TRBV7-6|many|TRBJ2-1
CASSPGTGGLFNEQFF
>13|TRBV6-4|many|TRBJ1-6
CASIGQANSPLHF
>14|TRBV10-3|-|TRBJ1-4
CASTDTGLGEKLFF
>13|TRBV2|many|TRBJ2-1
CANSGFFYNEQFF